The source of this TCR beta chain is a study of cytomegalovirus exposure and HLA in healthy donors. The V end was cut by 2 bases, the J end by 0 bases, with 10 bases between. Germline-derived CDR1 and CDR2 are SGHDT and YYEEEE. This CDR3 spans 15 amino acids. This clone was seen only a few times. PCR employed 60 Vbeta and 13 Jbeta primers. The protocol was immunoSEQ multiplex PCR, while the TCRdb copy is restricted to in-frame clones and leaves out a portion. This sample has more than 140,000 clones, with over 75% found just once. The chain has TRBV5-6 and TRBJ2-3, with D possibly being TRBD2 (6 bases). This TCR was recovered from a man aged 30 to 45 in good health and CMV-seropositive. Sample: PBMCs. CDR3 bases: TGTGCCAGCAGCTTCGGAGGGCTCAGCACAGATACGCAGTATTTT. Translated: CASSFGGLSTDTQYF.